The 28 T cell receptor beta chains presented below share a single source sample, sequenced in a study of identical twins. TCRdb itself ran the 5' RACE reads through MiXCR, one entry per CDR3 protein. The sample lists around 1.7 million distinct CDR3 sequences; roughly 35% were seen once. Sequencing used cord blood. Every receptor here comes from a newborn girl in good health.

V usage is TRBV21-1 and J usage is TRBJ1-6; TRBD1, the table's D call, was not compared with the DNA. TRBV21-1 corresponds to a pseudogene. CDR3 length equals 16 residues. CDR3 DNA sequence: TGTGCCAGCAGCAAGGACAGCCGCTCCTATAATTCACCCCTCCACTTT. It specifies CASSKDSRSYNSPLHF.

CDR3 protein: CASSPRASDNTDTQYF. For the CDR3, the DNA is TGCGCCAGCAGCCCCCGTGCTAGCGACAACACAGATACGCAGTATTTT. The chain carries TRBV4-1 and TRBJ2-3; tentatively, D is TRBD2 (6 bases). This CDR3 is built from 16 residues. V was trimmed by 4 bases and J by 2 bases, leaving 16 bases between them. Germline V lookup: CDR1 MGHRA, CDR2 YSYEKL.

This rearrangement joins TRBV11-1 to TRBJ2-1; 9 bases are shared with TRBD2. The CDR3 has 14 amino acids. Germline values: CDR1 SGHAT, CDR2 FQDESV (reference sequence). J was trimmed by 10 bases and V by 2 bases; bases with no gene match: 6. CDR3 in DNA: TGTGCCAGCAGCTTATGGCGGGAGGGCCGGGAGCAGTTCTTC. Amino acids: CASSLWREGREQFF. Full variable domain (remainder filled in from reference TRBV11-1 and TRBJ2-1): EAEVAQSPRYKITEKSQAVAFWCDPISGHATLYWYRQILGQGPELLVQFQDESVVDDSQLPKDRFSAERLKGVDSTLKIQPAELGDSAMYLCASSLWREGREQFFGPGTRLTVL.

This clonotype was detected once. A clone one base away is much larger, so this may be a read error. This rearrangement joins TRBV12-3 or TRBV12-4 to TRBJ2-4; D perhaps matches TRBD2 (6 bases). The J call may be wrong; the DNA end is better matched by TRBJ2-7. This CDR3 comprises 18 residues. The CDR3 bases are TGTGCCAAATACACCGGGCAGGGCGAAGAAGGAGGGTTATACGAGCAGTACTTC. Protein product: CAKYTGQGEEGGLYEQYF.

This clonotype appeared a few times. The chain links TRBV5-1 to TRBJ2-7; 12 nucleotides align to TRBD2. The CDR3 sequence is 16 residues long. Germline V lookup: CDR1 SGHRS, CDR2 YFSETQ. V shed 0 bases, J shed 0 bases, and the junction held 1 base outside the gene matches. CDR3 loop: CASSLGTSGTSYEQYF. The CDR3 nucleotides read TGCGCCAGCAGCTTGGGGACTAGCGGGACCTCCTACGAGCAGTACTTC. Variable domain in full (rest from reference TRBV5-1 and TRBJ2-7): KAGVTQTPRYLIKTRGQQVTLSCSPISGHRSVSWYQQTPGQGLQFLFEYFSETQRNKGNFPGRFSGRQFSNSRSEMNVSTLELGDSALYLCASSLGTSGTSYEQYFGPGTRLTVT.

About this clonotype: The junction differs from germline at one of its ends, possibly a read error. The chain uses TRBV5-1 and TRBJ2-7; 8 nucleotides agree with TRBD2. The CDR3 consists of 15 residues. Looked up from germline, CDR1 is SGHRS and CDR2 is YFSETQ. The CDR3 coding sequence is TGCGCCAGCAGCTTGTCCGGGACTAGACCCCACGAGCAGTGCTTC. This encodes CASSLSGTRPHEQCF.

V and J are TRBV30 and TRBJ2-7, with TRBD1 matching over 8 bases. The ends lost 5 bases at V and 4 bases at J; junction bases unmatched: 1. Germline CDR1 GTSNPN, CDR2 SVGIG (reference sequence). CDR3 length equals 11 residues. The CDR3 loop reads CAWGQGYEQYF. The CDR3 nucleotides read TGTGCCTGGGGACAGGGATACGAGCAGTACTTC. Variable domain in full (rest from reference TRBV30 and TRBJ2-7): SQTIHQWPATLVQPVGSPLSLECTVEGTSNPNLYWYRQAAGRGLQLLFYSVGIGQISSEVPQNLSASRPQDRQFILSSKKLLLSDSGFYLCAWGQGYEQYFGPGTRLTVT.

Remarks on this clonotype: One base away lies a much larger clone, so this may be a sequencing read error. The rearrangement joins TRBV10-3 to TRBJ2-1, with D possibly being TRBD1 or TRBD2 (5 bases each). The J call is in doubt because the DNA end fits TRBJ2-7 better. This CDR3 has 16 amino acids. Germline lookup yields CDR1 ENHRY and CDR2 SYGVKD. In nucleotides, the CDR3 is TGTGCCATCAGTTTGCCGGGACCACGCCTCTACAATGAGCAGTACTTC. Translating gives CAISLPGPRLYNEQYF.

This clonotype was observed a few times. The chain couples TRBV2 to TRBJ1-6; TRBD1 matches 10 bases. Germline CDR1 SNHLY, CDR2 FYNNEI. Trimming removed 2 bases from V and 8 bases from J; junction bases left unmatched: 6. The CDR3 spans 16 residues. CDR3 sequence reads: CASSESGTGAYSPLHF. CDR3 DNA sequence: TGTGCCAGCAGTGAAAGCGGGACAGGGGCATATTCACCCCTCCACTTT.

This clonotype was seen a handful of times. The chain is built from TRBV4-1 and TRBJ2-5; D ambiguous. This CDR3 has 15 residues. In germline, CDR1 is MGHRA, CDR2 YSYEKL. V lost 4 bases and J 5 bases, leaving 17 bases between the germline ends. CDR3 coding DNA: TGCGCCAGCAGCCGAATCCGCGGCCCCTTCGAGACCCAGTACTTC. Its translation is CASSRIRGPFETQYF.

This clonotype was observed many times. The chain joins TRBV6-5 to TRBJ1-2; D gene uncertain. V was clipped by 2 bases and J by 4 bases, with 11 bases between them. The CDR3 covers 14 residues. Looked up from germline, CDR1 is MNHEY and CDR2 is SVGAGI. Here the CDR3 reads CASSYPLGSYGYTF. CDR3 bases: TGTGCCAGCAGTTACCCCCTAGGGAGCTATGGCTACACCTTC.

The chain uses TRBV3-1 and TRBJ1-5; no reliable D call. The CDR3 covers 17 residues. Germline values: CDR1 LGHDT, CDR2 YNNKEL (reference sequence). Trimming removed 3 bases at V and 0 bases at J, with 15 bases between. The CDR3 DNA reads as TGTGCCAGCAGCCAGGGCCTCCGGGAGTTTAGCAATCAGCCCCAGCATTTT. Translating it yields CASSQGLREFSNQPQHF. The full variable domain, rest sourced from reference TRBV3-1 and TRBJ1-5, is DTAVSQTPKYLVTQMGNDKSIKCEQNLGHDTMYWYKQDSKKFLKIMFSYNNKELIINETVPNRFSPKSPDKAHLNLHINSLELGDSAVYFCASSQGLREFSNQPQHFGDGTRLSIL.

The genes are TRBV7-2 and TRBJ2-1, with 11 bases aligning to TRBD2. V trimming: 5 bases; J trimming: 7 bases; junction bases outside the gene matches: 7. This CDR3 has 15 residues. The germline V gene encodes CDR1 SGHTA and CDR2 FQGNSA. CDR3 sequence (DNA): TGTGCCAGCAGCGCACGACTAGCGGGGACGAATGAGCAGTTCTTC. As protein: CASSARLAGTNEQFF.

This clonotype was counted only a few times. The rearrangement links TRBV5-1 to TRBJ2-1; tentatively, D is TRBD2 (7 bases). Trimming removed 0 bases at V and 9 bases at J, with 16 bases between. This CDR3 is 15 amino acids long. From germline, CDR1 is SGHRS and CDR2 YFSETQ. CDR3 coding DNA: TGCGCCAGCAGCTTGGGAGATATCGGGGGGCCTGAGCAGTTCTTC. It codes for CASSLGDIGGPEQFF.

V and J are TRBV7-8 and TRBJ1-5; D is possibly TRBD1 (5 bases). V lost 5 bases to trimming and J lost 6 bases, with 20 bases between them. This CDR3 region has 16 residues. The germline CDR1 and CDR2 sequences are SGHVS and FQNEAQ. For the CDR3, the DNA is TGTGCCAGCAGCCCAGGGACGGCTTCGGGGGGTCAGCCCCAGCATTTT. Translation: CASSPGTASGGQPQHF.

Here the CDR3 reads CASSPYEQETRYF. CDR3 nucleotides: TGTGCCAGCAGCCCCTATGAGCAAGAGACCCGGTACTTC. The rearrangement uses TRBV7-9 and TRBJ2-7; D unresolved. Germline V lookup: CDR1 SEHNR, CDR2 FQNEAQ (reference sequence). The CDR3 length is 13 residues. With 5 bases removed from V and 12 bases from J, the gap between germline ends came to 20 bases.

The chain carries TRBV27 and TRBJ2-2, with 7 bases lining up with TRBD2. The germline gives CDR1 MNHEY, CDR2 SMNVEV (reference sequence). Unmatched junction bases numbered 6, after V lost 3 bases and J lost 5 bases. The CDR3 is made up of 15 amino acids. DNA for the CDR3: TGTGCCAGCAGTTTCTTGACTAGCCTTACCGGGGAGCTGTTTTTT. It codes for CASSFLTSLTGELFF.

This clonotype was seen a few times. The chain joins TRBV2 to TRBJ2-7; perhaps TRBD1 as D (5 bases). This CDR3 contains 14 residues. Germline CDR1 SNHLY, CDR2 FYNNEI. Trimming left V 2 bases short and J 0 bases short, with 8 bases between. In DNA form, the CDR3 reads TGTGCCAGCAGTGAATGGGGCATCTCCTACGAGCAGTACTTC. This encodes CASSEWGISYEQYF.

J is TRBJ2-1 and V is TRBV5-1; tentative D call: TRBD2 (6 bases). The germline gives CDR1 SGHRS, CDR2 YFSETQ. Trimming took off 0 bases at V and 7 bases at J, with 11 bases between the two ends. The CDR3 length is 14 residues. The CDR3 DNA reads as TGCGCCAGCAGCTTGGCCTTAGGGAGGAATGAGCAGTTCTTC. It yields the protein CASSLALGRNEQFF.

The rearrangement joins TRBV3-1 to TRBJ1-2; weak D call: TRBD1 (5 bases). V dropped 0 bases and J dropped 7 bases, with 12 bases sitting between them. CDR3 length: 14 amino acids. In germline, CDR1 is LGHDT, CDR2 YNNKEL (reference sequence). CDR3 DNA sequence: TGTGCCAGCAGCCAAGATCAAGGGGTCTCTGGCTACACCTTC. Residues: CASSQDQGVSGYTF.

This clonotype appeared a few times. This rearrangement joins TRBV7-2 to TRBJ2-3; TRBD2 aligns across 9 bases. The CDR3 is 16 residues long. V was pared by 2 bases and J by 7 bases, with 10 bases of the junction left unmatched. The germline V gene encodes CDR1 SGHTA and CDR2 FQGNSA. The CDR3 nucleotides are TGTGCCAGCAGCTTACGTCCGCGGGGGGGCATAAATACGCAGTATTTT. Translated: CASSLRPRGGINTQYF.

The chain combines TRBV12-3 or TRBV12-4 with TRBJ1-1, with D unresolved. The CDR3 runs to 12 residues. Trimming removed 6 bases at V and 10 bases at J, with 15 bases between. The CDR3 region is CASSTGPTGAFF. CDR3 DNA sequence: TGTGCCAGCAGCACGGGCCCAACGGGAGCTTTCTTT.

To note about this clonotype: An end of the junction does not agree with germline; a read error may underlie this. Here the CDR3 DNA reads TGCGCCGGCAGTTGGACGGGGGCAACTAATGAAAAACTGTTTTTT. This codes for CAGSWTGATNEKLFF. The chain combines TRBV5-1 with TRBJ1-4; a possible D gene is TRBD1 (5 bases). This CDR3 contains 15 residues. The germline CDR1 and CDR2 sequences are SGHRS and YFSETQ. Based on the CDR3 plus reference TRBV5-1 and TRBJ1-4, the full variable domain is KAGVTQTPRYLIKTRGQQVTLSCSPISGHRSVSWYQQTPGQGLQFLFEYFSETQRNKGNFPGRFSGRQFSNSRSEMNVSTLELGDSALYLCAGSWTGATNEKLFFGSGTQLSVL.

In its sample, this clonotype was seen a few times. A read error is possible here, since a much larger clone lies one base away. The V gene is TRBV10-3, the J gene TRBJ2-7; 7 nucleotides align to TRBD2. CDR3 length: 16 residues. Germline V gene lookup returns CDR1 ENHRY and CDR2 SYGVKD. J lost 7 bases, V lost 3 bases, and 15 bases had no gene match. The CDR3 is CAISDSAGEISNEQYF. The CDR3 nucleotides read TGTGCCATCAGTGACTCTGCGGGAGAGATATCCAATGAGCAGTACTTC.

This clonotype was picked up a small number of times. This sequence joins TRBV5-1 and TRBJ2-2; maybe TRBD1 (5 bases). Per germline, CDR1 SGHRS and CDR2 YFSETQ. With 0 bases removed from V and 6 bases from J, the gap between germline ends came to 9 bases. This CDR3 is 14 amino acids long. The chain's CDR3 is CASSLVQGSGELFF. CDR3 bases: TGCGCCAGCAGCTTGGTTCAGGGCTCCGGGGAGCTGTTTTTT.

About this clonotype: One end of the junction is discordant with germline, which a read error may explain. J is TRBJ2-7 and V is TRBV12-3 or TRBV12-4; TRBD2 matches 7 bases. This CDR3 spans 11 amino acids. Written as DNA, the CDR3 is TGTGCCAGCAGTCTAGCGGAATCACAGTACTTC. Encoded protein: CASSLAESQYF.

This rearrangement joins TRBV7-9 to TRBJ1-4; D is unclear. The germline V gene has CDR1 SEHNR and CDR2 FQNEAQ (reference sequence). CDR3 size: 16 residues. Trimming stripped 2 bases from V and 0 bases from J, with 10 bases between. CDR3 residues: CASSLYPRTTNEKLFF. Here the CDR3 DNA reads TGTGCCAGCAGCTTATATCCCCGAACAACTAATGAAAAACTGTTTTTT.

V usage is TRBV2 and J usage is TRBJ2-7; D is unresolved. V was shortened by 4 bases and J by 0 bases, with 13 bases between the two germline ends. Germline assignment: CDR1 SNHLY and CDR2 FYNNEI. The length of the CDR3 is 15 residues. CDR3 amino acids: CASSVGQEVSYEQYF. CDR3 coding DNA: TGTGCCAGCAGTGTGGGTCAAGAGGTCTCCTACGAGCAGTACTTC.